A single sample gave rise to the 23 T cell receptor beta chains below, sequenced in a study of cytomegalovirus exposure and HLA in healthy donors. Measured with immunoSEQ multiplex PCR; TCRdb has only the in-frame clones, and not every one. Seen here are fewer than 250,000 clones, 85% to 90% observed once, and the top ten hold about 2.8%. The sequenced sample was PBMCs. These receptors were collected from a man between 18 and 29 years old in good health and CMV-seronegative.

The table lists this clone with a few counts. This specimen includes other DNA sequences encoding the same CDR3. The gene calls are TRBV19 and TRBJ2-3; TRBD1 is a possible D gene (5 bases). The CDR3 extends over 15 amino acids. The germline V and J ends were trimmed by 1 base and 0 bases, with 8 bases remaining between them. Germline assignment: CDR1 LNHDA and CDR2 SQIVND (reference sequence). The CDR3 DNA sequence: TGTGCCAGTAGTATAGGACAGACTAGCACAGATACGCAGTATTTT. This gives the protein CASSIGQTSTDTQYF.

The chain recombines TRBV4-3 with TRBJ1-4; TRBD1 aligns across 9 bases. This CDR3 is 16 amino acids long. Germline V gene data show CDR1 as LGHNA and CDR2 as YSLEER. Trimming removed 0 bases from V and 12 bases from J; junction bases left unmatched: 11. CDR3: CASSQDQWDRASQLFF. The CDR3 DNA reads as TGCGCCAGCAGCCAAGATCAGTGGGACAGGGCATCCCAACTGTTTTTT.

The rearrangement links TRBV28 to TRBJ2-3; TRBD2 might be the D (6 bases). Germline CDR1 is MDHEN and CDR2 is SYDVKM. V lost 5 bases and J lost 1, with 13 bases in between. This CDR3 has 15 residues. The CDR3: CASSRTLAGTDTQYF. The CDR3 DNA follows: TGTGCCAGCAGTCGTACCTTAGCGGGCACAGATACGCAGTATTTT.

Comment on this clone: This sample also contains other DNA sequences that code for the same CDR3. CDR3 in DNA: TGTGCCAGCTCACCTCCCGGGAGTTACGAGCAGTACTTC. Amino acids: CASSPPGSYEQYF. The chain joins TRBV18 to TRBJ2-7; D perhaps matches TRBD2 (6 bases). CDR1 and CDR2 from the germline V gene are KGHSH and LQKENI. V lost 3 bases and J lost 4, with 10 bases in between. The CDR3 has 13 amino acids. Full variable domain (missing parts from reference TRBV18 and TRBJ2-7): NAGVMQNPRHLVRRRGQEARLRCSPMKGHSHVYWYRQLPEEGLKFMVYLQKENIIDESGMPKERFSAEFPKEGPSILRIQQVVRGDSAAYFCASSPPGSYEQYFGPGTRLTVT.

The chain carries TRBV27 and TRBJ2-3; 10 nucleotides align to TRBD1. CDR3 length: 15 residues. Germline V lookup: CDR1 MNHEY, CDR2 SMNVEV (reference sequence). Trimming removed 7 bases from V and 5 bases from J; junction bases left unmatched: 9. CDR3: CASKTRDRGRDTQYF. CDR3 bases: TGTGCCAGCAAAACCCGGGACAGGGGACGAGATACGCAGTATTTT.

This chain connects TRBV7-2 to TRBJ1-1, with D uncertain. The CDR3 contains 12 residues. In germline, CDR1 is SGHTA, CDR2 FQGNSA. The CDR3 region has the DNA TGTGCAATTGGGGAGCAACGGAGTGGAGCTTTCTTT. Translating it yields CAIGEQRSGAFF.

This chain joins TRBV30 and TRBJ1-1; a weak D match, TRBD1 (6 bases). The CDR3 has 11 amino acids. Germline CDR1 is GTSNPN and CDR2 is SVGIG (reference sequence). Trimming removed 4 bases from V and 5 bases from J, with 8 bases in between. The CDR3 here is CAWNRETEAFF. The CDR3 DNA follows: TGTGCCTGGAACAGGGAGACTGAAGCTTTCTTT. Variable domain in full (rest from reference TRBV30 and TRBJ1-1): SQTIHQWPATLVQPVGSPLSLECTVEGTSNPNLYWYRQAAGRGLQLLFYSVGIGQISSEVPQNLSASRPQDRQFILSSKKLLLSDSGFYLCAWNRETEAFFGQGTRLTVV.

This clone showed up just once. The V gene is TRBV28, the J gene TRBJ2-7; TRBD2 is a possible D gene (5 bases). The CDR3 extends over 14 amino acids. Trimming removed 5 bases at V and 1 base at J, with 12 bases between. Germline loops: CDR1 MDHEN, CDR2 SYDVKM. The CDR3: CASSPLPGSYEQYF. The CDR3 DNA sequence: TGTGCCAGCAGTCCCCTTCCGGGGTCCTACGAGCAGTACTTC.

This sequence joins TRBV5-4 and TRBJ2-1, with TRBD2 matching over 7 bases. Trimming at V came to 0 bases and at J to 9 bases, leaving 6 bases not matched to a gene. This CDR3 is built from 14 residues. Germline loops: CDR1 SGHNT, CDR2 YYREEE (reference sequence). The CDR3 DNA is TGTGCCAGCAGCTTGGGACGGGAGGTCAGTGAGCAGTTCTTC. Encoded protein: CASSLGREVSEQFF.

This rearrangement joins TRBV2 to TRBJ2-3; 11 nucleotides align to TRBD2. CDR1 SNHLY and CDR2 FYNNEI come from the germline V gene. CDR3 length: 15 amino acids. V dropped 5 bases and J dropped 3; count of bases not matched to a gene: 4. CDR3 sequence reads: CASSLTSGKTDTQYF. The CDR3 DNA is TGTGCCAGCAGTTTGACTAGCGGGAAGACAGATACGCAGTATTTT.

A few counts support this clone. The rearrangement joins TRBV28 to TRBJ1-4; TRBD1 aligns across 8 bases. After removal of 5 bases from V and 5 bases from J, the junction contained 7 bases not matched to a gene. The germline V gene has CDR1 MDHEN and CDR2 SYDVKM. CDR3 length: 15 residues. The DNA for the CDR3 is TGTGCCAGCAGTCCATCAGGGGGCTCGAATGAAAAACTGTTTTTT. As protein: CASSPSGGSNEKLFF.

This chain uses TRBV29-1 with TRBJ2-7, with D tentatively TRBD1 (6 bases). Germline V gene sequence: CDR1 SQVTM, CDR2 ANQGSEA. With 3 bases removed from V and 5 bases from J, the gap between germline ends came to 17 bases. The CDR3 loop spans 14 amino acids. This CDR3 is CSVDPGAGVHEQYF. The CDR3 DNA is TGCAGCGTTGATCCTGGGGCAGGGGTCCACGAGCAGTACTTC.

The chain uses TRBV7-8 and TRBJ1-3, with D unclear. This CDR3 contains 18 residues. V was pared by 6 bases and J by 7 bases, with 28 bases between. Germline lookup yields CDR1 SGHVS and CDR2 FQNEAQ. The CDR3 reads CASSGRWEPASFGNTIYF. CDR3 sequence (DNA): TGTGCCAGCAGTGGCCGATGGGAGCCCGCCTCGTTTGGGAACACCATATATTTT. Supplemented by reference TRBV7-8 and TRBJ1-3, the full variable domain reads GAGVSQSPRYKVAKRGQDVALRCDPISGHVSLFWYQQALGQGPEFLTYFQNEAQLDKSGLPSDRFFAERPEGSVSTLKIQRTQQEDSAVYLCASSGRWEPASFGNTIYFGEGSWLTVV.

The J gene is TRBJ1-5, the V gene TRBV27; D is possibly TRBD1 (6 bases). Trimming left V 4 bases short and J 8 bases short, with 15 bases between. Per the germline V gene, CDR1 is MNHEY and CDR2 is SMNVEV (reference sequence). The CDR3 has 14 residues. The DNA for the CDR3 is TGTGCCAGCAGTTGGGGGGCGGGAGGGAAGCCCCAGCATTTT. Amino acid sequence: CASSWGAGGKPQHF.

The chain joins TRBV19 to TRBJ2-2; tentative D call: TRBD2 (5 bases). The CDR3 runs to 14 residues. The ends were cut back, 3 bases at V and 4 bases at J, with 9 bases in the middle. The V gene's germline CDR1 is LNHDA and CDR2 SQIVND (reference sequence). The CDR3 region is CASSIRETTGELFF. Written as DNA, the CDR3 is TGTGCCAGTAGTATTAGGGAGACCACCGGGGAGCTGTTTTTT. The full variable domain, completed using reference TRBV19 and TRBJ2-2, is DGGITQSPKYLFRKEGQNVTLSCEQNLNHDAMYWYRQDPGQGLRLIYYSQIVNDFQKGDIAEGYSVSREKKESFPLTVTSAQKNPTAFYLCASSIRETTGELFFGEGSRLTVL.

The V gene is TRBV5-1, the J gene TRBJ2-7; D gene unclear. V lost 5 bases and J lost 1, with 7 bases in between. Germline CDR1 SGHRS, CDR2 YFSETQ. CDR3 size: 12 residues. The CDR3 DNA is TGCGCCAGCAGAAACAGATCCTACGAGCAGTACTTC. Protein product: CASRNRSYEQYF.

The gene calls are TRBV6-5 and TRBJ1-4; TRBD1 agrees at 7 bases. Germline assignment: CDR1 MNHEY and CDR2 SVGAGI. Trimming took 6 bases from V and 7 from J; bases not matched to a gene: 11. The CDR3 contains 15 residues. The chain's CDR3 is CASRTGAEGVEKLFF. Here the CDR3 DNA reads TGTGCCAGCAGAACAGGGGCCGAGGGTGTTGAAAAACTGTTTTTT.

This chain connects TRBV7-2 to TRBJ2-4, with no clear D. Germline V gene data show CDR1 as SGHTA and CDR2 as FQGNSA. The V end was cut by 2 bases, the J end by 8 bases, with 13 bases between. The CDR3 sequence is 14 residues long. The chain's CDR3 is CASSLQAHPDIQYF. CDR3 bases: TGTGCCAGCAGCTTACAGGCCCATCCGGACATTCAGTACTTC.

The chain joins TRBV30 to TRBJ2-3; the match to TRBD2 covers 8 bases. The CDR3 length is 13 residues. Germline V gene data show CDR1 as GTSNPN and CDR2 as SVGIG (reference sequence). V lost 5 bases and J lost 2; bases outside the gene matches: 3. CDR3 region: CAWGSGNTDTQYF. CDR3 bases: TGTGCCTGGGGTAGCGGGAACACAGATACGCAGTATTTT.

The rearrangement uses TRBV27 and TRBJ1-5, with 9 positions matching TRBD1. With 0 bases clipped from V and 5 bases from J, the junction kept 2 bases outside the gene matches. This CDR3 has 15 residues. Germline CDR1 is MNHEY and CDR2 is SMNVEV (reference sequence). The CDR3 protein is CASSLSTGGHQPQHF. The CDR3 DNA reads TGTGCCAGCAGTTTATCCACAGGGGGCCATCAGCCCCAGCATTTT.

V and J are TRBV6-5 and TRBJ2-7; D might be TRBD2 (5 bases). V lost 3 bases and J lost 6, with 12 bases in between. The CDR3 has 13 residues. The V gene's germline CDR1 is MNHEY and CDR2 SVGAGI. In DNA form, the CDR3 reads TGTGCCAGCAGTTATACGGTGGGAGTCGAGCAGTACTTC. It encodes CASSYTVGVEQYF.

The V gene is TRBV4-3, the J gene TRBJ2-3; 7 bases are shared with TRBD2. V dropped 0 bases and J dropped 5; count of bases not matched to a gene: 2. Germline V gene lookup returns CDR1 LGHNA and CDR2 YSLEER. This CDR3 region has 14 residues. The CDR3 DNA reads TGCGCCAGCAGCCAAGATTGGGGGGGAGATACGCAGTATTTT. Translation gives CASSQDWGGDTQYF.

This chain uses TRBV7-2 with TRBJ2-7, with 10 bases aligning to TRBD2. Per germline, CDR1 SGHTA and CDR2 FQGNSA. The CDR3 spans 15 residues. The V and J ends lost 5 bases and 3 bases, in that order; junction bases with no gene match: 7. The DNA of the CDR3 is TGTGCCAGCAGCCCACCGACTAGCGGGTACTACGAGCAGTACTTC. Translated: CASSPPTSGYYEQYF.